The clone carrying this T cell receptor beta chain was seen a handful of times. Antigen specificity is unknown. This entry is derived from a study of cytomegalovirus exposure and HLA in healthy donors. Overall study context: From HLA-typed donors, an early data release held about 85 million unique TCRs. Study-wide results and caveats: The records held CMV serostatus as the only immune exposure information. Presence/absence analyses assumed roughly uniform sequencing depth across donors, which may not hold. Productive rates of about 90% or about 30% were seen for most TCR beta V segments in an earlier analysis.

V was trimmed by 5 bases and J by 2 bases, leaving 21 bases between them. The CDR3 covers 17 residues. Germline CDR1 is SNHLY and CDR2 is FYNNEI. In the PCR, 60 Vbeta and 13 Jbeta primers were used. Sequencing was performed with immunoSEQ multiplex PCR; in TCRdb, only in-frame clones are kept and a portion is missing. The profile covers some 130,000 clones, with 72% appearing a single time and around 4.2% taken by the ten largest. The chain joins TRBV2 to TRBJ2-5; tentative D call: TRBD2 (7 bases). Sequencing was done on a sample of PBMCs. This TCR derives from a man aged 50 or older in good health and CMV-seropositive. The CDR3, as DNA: TGTGCCAGCAGTACCGGGGGGCACAGGCGAACTCAAGAGACCCAGTACTTC. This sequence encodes CASSTGGHRRTQETQYF.